These T cell receptor beta chains were read from a single sample in a study of blood T cells in healthy people across ages. TCRdb passed the 5' RACE reads through MiXCR, listing each CDR3 protein once. This table holds approximately 830,000 distinct CDR3 sequences, approximately 65% found once. Sequences were obtained from blood. The receptors were sampled from a young man in good health. Both conserved end residues are part of each CDR3. D genes are given only for firm matches. A clone size is listed for some rows: how often the clone was seen (once, few, many), or a class if it is expanded.

clone_size	v_call	j_call	d_call	cdr3_nt	cdr3_aa
few	TRBV5-1	TRBJ2-1	-	TGCGCCAGCAGCCCGGCCAGCTCCTACAATGAGCAGTTCTTC	CASSPASSYNEQFF
-	TRBV14	TRBJ2-3	-	TGTGCCAGCAGCCAATACGGCGGGGAGGTCGGAGATACGCAGTATTTT	CASSQYGGEVGDTQYF
-	TRBV12-5	TRBJ2-3	-	TGTGCTAGTGGTTCGGTAGATGATACGCAGTATTTT	CASGSVDDTQYF
once	TRBV20-1	TRBJ2-3	TRBD2	TGCAGCGGGAGCGGGGGCTCCCCCTCCCAGCGGGATACGCAGTATTTT	CSGSGGSPSQRDTQYF
once	TRBV29-1	TRBJ2-1	TRBD2	TGCAGCGTTCCGGGGACTAGCGGCTACAATGAGCAGTTCTTC	CSVPGTSGYNEQFF
-	TRBV29-1	TRBJ2-5	TRBD1	TGCAGCGTTGAAGCTCGGGACAGGGGGCGAGAGACCCAGTACTTC	CSVEARDRGRETQYF
-	TRBV12-3/TRBV12-4	TRBJ2-1	-	TGTGCCAGCAGTCTTGTCTGGGCGAATGAGCAGTTCTTC	CASSLVWANEQFF
-	TRBV28	TRBJ1-1	-	TGTGCCAGCAGTTTACTCAACAGGATTGAAGCTTTCTTT	CASSLLNRIEAFF
few	TRBV5-1	TRBJ2-3	-	TGCGCCAGCAGCGCGGGACAGTCCACAGATACGCAGTATTTT	CASSAGQSTDTQYF
-	TRBV9	TRBJ2-5	-	TGTGCCAGCAGTGTAGAGGAAGGGGAGTACGAGACCCAGTACTTC	CASSVEEGEYETQYF
-	TRBV28	TRBJ1-4	-	TGTGCCAGCAGTTTATGGGCACGGACTACAACTAATGAAAAACTGTTTTTT	CASSLWARTTTNEKLFF
-	TRBV15	TRBJ2-3	-	TGTGCCACCAGCAGAGGAGTGGGGCCGGTAGATACGCAGTATTTT	CATSRGVGPVDTQYF
few	TRBV6-6	TRBJ1-2	TRBD1	TGTGCCAGCAGTTACCCCGGACAGGGCGACTATGGCTACACCTTC	CASSYPGQGDYGYTF
many	TRBV20-1	TRBJ1-6	-	TGCAGTGCCCTCCCAGGAGGGGACAATTCACCCCTCCACTTT	CSALPGGDNSPLHF
-	TRBV10-3	TRBJ1-1	TRBD1	TGTGCCATCAGTGAGGAGACAGGGTCTGCCGGTAGAGCTTTCTTT	CAISEETGSAGRAFF
-	TRBV7-2	TRBJ2-7	-	TGTGCCAGCAGCTTTGAGCGGTTAATTTACGAGCAGTACTTC	CASSFERLIYEQYF
-	TRBV4-3	TRBJ2-1	TRBD2	TGCGCCAGCAGCCGAGCGGAGCGGGATTCGGGTGAGCAGTTCTTC	CASSRAERDSGEQFF
few	TRBV5-5	TRBJ1-2	TRBD1	TGTGCCAGCAGCTTGGCCTCGGACAGGGGGCGCCGGGGCTACACCTTC	CASSLASDRGRRGYTF
-	TRBV10-3	TRBJ2-2	-	TGTGCCATCAGTGACTCCCTCAGGCGGAGGGACACCGGGGAGCTGTTTTTT	CAISDSLRRRDTGELFF
-	TRBV20-1	TRBJ1-2	-	TGCGGCGCGGGACTGCAAATTAACTATGGCTACACCTTC	CGAGLQINYGYTF
-	TRBV6-2/TRBV6-3	TRBJ2-4	-	TGTGCCAGCAGTTACGGGACGTACTGGGCCAAAAACATTCAGTACTTC	CASSYGTYWAKNIQYF
-	TRBV19	TRBJ1-5	TRBD1	TGTGCCAGTAGTACTGGACAGGGGAACAATCAGCCCCAGCATTTT	CASSTGQGNNQPQHF
-	TRBV4-3	TRBJ1-2	TRBD1	TGCGCCAGCAGCCAAGATCAAGGGGCAGGGGGCATGGGCGGCTATGGCTACACCTTC	CASSQDQGAGGMGGYGYTF
-	TRBV11-2	TRBJ1-5	-	TGTGCCAGCAGCTTAGAGGGGAAGCAGCCCCAGCATTTT	CASSLEGKQPQHF
-	TRBV27	TRBJ1-6	-	TGTGCCAGCCAACGGGGGAGCTCCTATAATTCACCCCTCCACTTT	CASQRGSSYNSPLHF
few	TRBV27	TRBJ1-1	-	TGTGCCAGCAGACAATTAGGGAACACTGAAGCTTTCTTT	CASRQLGNTEAFF
-	TRBV6-6	TRBJ2-1	TRBD2	TGTGCCAGCGCTGATAGCGGGCCCTACAATGAGCAGTTCTTC	CASADSGPYNEQFF
few	TRBV4-3	TRBJ2-2	-	TGCGCCAGCAGCCAAGATTCTCGGCAGTGGGCCACCGGGGAGCTGTTTTTT	CASSQDSRQWATGELFF
few	TRBV7-9	TRBJ1-2	-	TGTGCCAGCAGCTTCGCCAGTAACTATGGCTACACCTTC	CASSFASNYGYTF
few	TRBV2	TRBJ2-7	TRBD2	TGTGCCAGCAGTGAAGCTGGGCGGGGGGGCTCCTACGAGCAGTACTTC	CASSEAGRGGSYEQYF
-	TRBV20-1	TRBJ2-1	-	TGCAGTGTGCCCCGGGCTCACAATGAGCAGTTCTTC	CSVPRAHNEQFF
-	TRBV29-1	TRBJ2-7	TRBD1	TGCAGCGTCAAAAGACAGGGGAAATACGACGAGCAGTACTTC	CSVKRQGKYDEQYF
-	TRBV20-1	TRBJ2-3	-	TGCAGTGCTAGAGATTTGGCTAGCCCTATTACAGATACGCAGTATTTT	CSARDLASPITDTQYF
-	TRBV7-2	TRBJ2-7	-	TGTGCCAGCAGCTTTGCGATCGGGGTGAAATACGAGCAGTACTTC	CASSFAIGVKYEQYF
-	TRBV28	TRBJ2-5	-	TGTGCCAGCAGTTTGCCGGGTGCCAGCGGGCCGTACCAAGAGACCCAGTACTTC	CASSLPGASGPYQETQYF
-	TRBV20-1	TRBJ2-7	-	TGCAGTGCTAGAGCGCCCGGGGGAATCCACGAGCAGTACTTC	CSARAPGGIHEQYF
-	TRBV6-6	TRBJ2-7	-	TGTGCCAGCAGTATACTACTGGACGAGCAGTACTTC	CASSILLDEQYF
-	TRBV4-2	TRBJ2-4	TRBD2	TGTGCCAGCAGCCAAGATCGGGGGGTTCAGTACTTC	CASSQDRGVQYF
-	TRBV20-1	TRBJ2-7	TRBD2	TGCAGTGCCAGGACTAGCGGGGAAACCTACGAGCAGTACTTC	CSARTSGETYEQYF
-	TRBV27	TRBJ2-1	-	TGTGCCAGCAGTTTATTTTACGGGAGCTCCTACAATGAGCAGTTCTTC	CASSLFYGSSYNEQFF
-	TRBV27	TRBJ1-2	TRBD1	TGTGCCAGCAGTTGGACAGGACGCTATGGCTACACCTTC	CASSWTGRYGYTF
-	TRBV7-6	TRBJ2-6	-	TGTGCCAGCAGCTTGCGGGACAGATTCCTCTCTGGGGCCAACGTCCTGACTTTC	CASSLRDRFLSGANVLTF
once	TRBV7-2	TRBJ2-1	TRBD1	TGTGCCAGCAGGCCTACAGGGGTTAATGAGCAGTTCTTC	CASRPTGVNEQFF
-	TRBV24-1	TRBJ2-3	TRBD1	TGTGCCACCGAGGGACAGGGGATCACAGATACGCAGTATTTT	CATEGQGITDTQYF
-	TRBV7-9	TRBJ2-4	-	TGTGCCAGCAGCTTCACCGAACGAGGGCAGTACTTC	CASSFTERGQYF
-	TRBV7-2	TRBJ2-5	TRBD1	TGTGCCAGCAGCACCGGACAGGGGGTCGGTGAGCAGTACTTC	CASSTGQGVGEQYF
once	TRBV5-1	TRBJ2-3	TRBD1	TGCGCCAGCAGCTACGGACAGGGGGGAGCAGATACGCAGTATTTT	CASSYGQGGADTQYF